Below, 23 T cell receptor beta chains from the same sample are listed, as sequenced in a study of OX40 agonist ivuxolimab in advanced cancers. Profiling relied on immunoSEQ multiplex PCR, and the TCRdb table lists in-frame clones only, not all of them. The sample lists some 44,000 clones; approximately 83% were seen once. Sequenced here: CD4+ or CD8+ T cells sorted from blood, sampled in a trial of the OX40 agonist ivuxolimab. These receptors originate from an adult with an advanced solid tumor such as melanoma, head and neck, liver or kidney cancer.

J is TRBJ1-6 and V is TRBV28; D is possibly TRBD1 (6 bases). CDR3 length equals 15 residues. Germline V gene data show CDR1 as MDHEN and CDR2 as SYDVKM. Deletions cut 6 bases from V and 10 bases from J, with 19 bases between. CDR3 sequence reads: CASSSLQGRGSPLHF. Here the CDR3 DNA reads TGTGCCAGCAGCTCGTTACAGGGACGGGGGTCACCCCTCCACTTT.

The V call is TRBV28, the J call TRBJ2-7, with TRBD1 identical over 11 bases. Germline assignment: CDR1 MDHEN and CDR2 SYDVKM. The V and J ends lost 8 bases and 4 bases, in that order; junction bases with no gene match: 10. This CDR3 region has 15 residues. The DNA for the CDR3 is TGTGCCAGCCGCGCAGGGACAGGGGGTAGATACGAGCAGTACTTC. It specifies CASRAGTGGRYEQYF.

The V and J genes are TRBV5-8 and TRBJ1-2; 7 bases fit TRBD1. In germline, CDR1 is SGHTS, CDR2 YDEGEE. CDR3 size: 15 residues. The V gene end was trimmed by 4 bases and the J gene end by 8 bases; junction bases not matched to a gene: 14. The CDR3, as DNA: TGTGCCAGCAGCGCCCCTCCGACAGGGCGGAGGGGCTACACCTTC. This gives the protein CASSAPPTGRRGYTF.

The chain recombines TRBV19 with TRBJ1-1; 7 bases match TRBD1. Germline V gene sequence: CDR1 LNHDA, CDR2 SQIVND (reference sequence). This CDR3 region has 16 residues. V lost 6 bases, J lost 9 bases, and 19 bases stayed unmatched. CDR3: CASSPLDRDIRRKAFF. The CDR3 DNA follows: TGTGCCAGTAGCCCACTAGACAGGGACATCAGAAGGAAAGCTTTCTTT.

The chain recombines TRBV18 with TRBJ2-7, with D perhaps assigned TRBD1 or TRBD2 (5 bases each). Germline V gives CDR1 KGHSH, CDR2 LQKENI. The CDR3 contains 17 residues. V lost 8 bases, J lost 4 bases, and 27 bases lay in between. CDR3 residues: CASPPPGQTPTPYEQYF. CDR3 bases: TGTGCCAGCCCGCCCCCGGGGCAGACACCAACCCCGTACGAGCAGTACTTC.

J is TRBJ1-5 and V is TRBV10-1, with a possible D match to TRBD1 (5 bases). The CDR3 runs to 20 residues. V was cut by 1 base and J by 7 bases, with 29 bases left in between. In germline, CDR1 is WNHNN, CDR2 SYGVQD (reference sequence). In DNA, the CDR3 is TGCGCCAGCAGTGAGTGTAGATTCCAGGGAGTTAGAAAGGGTTCGCAGCCCCAGCATTTT. It translates to CASSECRFQGVRKGSQPQHF.

The gene calls are TRBV11-3 and TRBJ2-7; maybe TRBD2 (6 bases). Trimming cost V 4 bases and J 3 bases, with 10 bases left between them. Germline lookup yields CDR1 SGHNT and CDR2 YENEEA. The CDR3 extends over 13 amino acids. The CDR3 reads CASSSGLVYEQYF. In DNA, the CDR3 is TGTGCCAGCAGCTCGGGACTGGTCTACGAGCAGTACTTC.

The chain has TRBV27 and TRBJ2-3; D is unresolved. Trimming removed 2 bases at V and 6 bases at J, with 6 bases between. The CDR3 is 12 residues long. Germline values: CDR1 MNHEY, CDR2 SMNVEV (reference sequence). The CDR3 DNA follows: TGTGCCAGCAGTTTAGGTTTTGATACGCAGTATTTT. Amino acids: CASSLGFDTQYF.

The rearrangement links TRBV9 to TRBJ1-4; D is possibly TRBD1 (6 bases). The CDR3 has 13 residues. In germline, CDR1 is SGDLS, CDR2 YYNGEE. The V gene lost 0 bases and the J gene lost 8 bases, with 8 bases spanning the gap. CDR3: CASSVDQGEKLFF. The CDR3 coding sequence is TGTGCCAGCAGCGTAGATCAGGGGGAAAAACTGTTTTTT.

The CDR3 sequence is CASSLSAGEQYF. CDR3 bases: TGTGCCAGCAGCCTCTCTGCTGGGGAGCAGTACTTC. The genes are TRBV4-2 and TRBJ2-7; D ambiguous. Trimming took 4 bases from V and 7 from J, leaving 11 bases between them. The CDR3 is made up of 12 amino acids. Germline loops: CDR1 LGHNA, CDR2 YNFKEQ.

This clone was seen only once. The chain links TRBV19 to TRBJ1-6; 9 nucleotides agree with TRBD1. Trimming at V came to 7 bases and at J to 8 bases, leaving 9 bases not matched to a gene. CDR1 and CDR2 (germline): LNHDA, SQIVND (reference sequence). This CDR3 comprises 15 residues. The CDR3 DNA sequence: TGTGCCAGTAAGGACAGGGGCGGGTTCGATTCACCCCTCCACTTT. Its protein is CASKDRGGFDSPLHF. The entire variable domain, with the rest obtained from reference TRBV19 and TRBJ1-6, is as follows: DGGITQSPKYLFRKEGQNVTLSCEQNLNHDAMYWYRQDPGQGLRLIYYSQIVNDFQKGDIAEGYSVSREKKESFPLTVTSAQKNPTAFYLCASKDRGGFDSPLHFGNGTRLTVT.

The chain links TRBV29-1 to TRBJ2-3; 7 bases are shared with TRBD1. The J segment lost 6 bases and the V segment lost 3 bases, leaving 3 bases of the junction unmatched. This CDR3 spans 12 amino acids. The germline gives CDR1 SQVTM, CDR2 ANQGSEA. The CDR3 region has the DNA TGCAGCGTTGAGACAGGGTCGGATACGCAGTATTTT. Protein sequence: CSVETGSDTQYF.

This chain joins TRBV29-1 and TRBJ2-7; D is perhaps TRBD1 (6 bases). V was shortened by 2 bases and J by 7 bases, with 15 bases between the two germline ends. CDR1 is SQVTM, CDR2 ANQGSEA, per germline. The CDR3 length is 13 residues. DNA for the CDR3: TGCAGCGTTGAAAAGCAGGGGAAAGGGGAGCAGTACTTC. Protein sequence: CSVEKQGKGEQYF.

The rearrangement joins TRBV5-4 to TRBJ2-5; D possibly corresponds to TRBD2 (8 bases). The CDR3 is 15 residues long. Germline CDR1 reads SGHNT; CDR2 reads YYREEE (reference sequence). V was shortened by 4 bases and J by 4 bases, with 17 bases between the two germline ends. This chain's CDR3 is CASSPRDSGRETQYF. The CDR3 coding sequence is TGTGCCAGCAGCCCTCGGGACAGCGGGAGAGAGACCCAGTACTTC.

V gene TRBV5-1 combines with J gene TRBJ2-5; no definite D call. The CDR3 is 13 amino acids. The V end was cut by 0 bases, the J end by 1 base, with 4 bases between. The germline V gene encodes CDR1 SGHRS and CDR2 YFSETQ. The CDR3 reads CASSLDGQETQYF. The CDR3 nucleotides read TGCGCCAGCAGCTTGGACGGCCAAGAGACCCAGTACTTC.

DNA for the CDR3: TGTGCCAGCAGTTCCGACCGTCTCTCTGGAAACACCATATATTTT. It specifies CASSSDRLSGNTIYF. This chain joins TRBV6-5 and TRBJ1-3; D is ambiguous. Trimming took off 4 bases at V and 0 bases at J, with 10 bases between the two ends. Germline CDR1 and CDR2: MNHEY and SVGAGI. This CDR3 is built from 15 residues.

This rearrangement joins TRBV19 to TRBJ1-5, with D possibly matching TRBD1 (5 bases). The V end lost 1 base, the J end lost 7 bases, and 11 bases lay between the germline ends. Germline-derived CDR1 and CDR2 are LNHDA and SQIVND (reference sequence). The CDR3 spans 14 residues. CDR3 protein: CASSIVRGPQPQHF. The CDR3 DNA is TGTGCCAGTAGTATAGTTAGGGGACCCCAGCCCCAGCATTTT.

The chain recombines TRBV15 with TRBJ1-1; D unresolved. Germline V gene data show CDR1 as LNHNV and CDR2 as YYDKDF (reference sequence). The V gene lost 2 bases and the J gene lost 7 bases, with 17 bases spanning the gap. This CDR3 region has 15 residues. The CDR3 nucleotides read TGTGCCACCAGCAGAAAACTACCCCCGGACGTTGAAGCTTTCTTT. Encoded protein: CATSRKLPPDVEAFF.

The V and J genes are TRBV2 and TRBJ1-4, with D hard to call. V shed 5 bases and J shed 0 bases, with 10 bases lying between them. This CDR3 has 15 amino acids. Germline lookup yields CDR1 SNHLY and CDR2 FYNNEI. The CDR3: CASSPGFATNEKLFF. The CDR3 region has the DNA TGTGCCAGCAGTCCCGGATTTGCAACTAATGAAAAACTGTTTTTT.

The rearrangement uses TRBV5-4 and TRBJ2-5; perhaps TRBD1 as D (5 bases). The V end lost 1 base, the J end lost 1 base, and 8 bases lay between the germline ends. The CDR3 extends over 14 amino acids. Germline loops: CDR1 SGHNT, CDR2 YYREEE (reference sequence). DNA of the CDR3: TGTGCCAGCAGCTTGTTAGACAGCCAAGAGACCCAGTACTTC. This sequence encodes CASSLLDSQETQYF.

This sequence joins TRBV5-1 and TRBJ1-2; weak D call: TRBD1 (6 bases). Germline values: CDR1 SGHRS, CDR2 YFSETQ. The CDR3 loop spans 14 amino acids. Trimming pared 4 bases from V and 8 bases from J, leaving 18 bases between. In nucleotides, the CDR3 is TGCGCCAGCAGCCCCCTATGGGGGGCGGGGGGCTACACCTTC. The encoded protein is CASSPLWGAGGYTF.

The V gene is TRBV7-6, the J gene TRBJ1-3; D not certain. The CDR3 runs 17 residues. The V gene lost 1 base and the J gene lost 3 bases, with 16 bases spanning the gap. Germline CDR1 and CDR2: SGHVS and FNYEAQ. The CDR3 coding sequence is TGTGCCAGCAGCTTAGTTCAGGACTTCTCTTTTGGAAACACCATATATTTT. Translation: CASSLVQDFSFGNTIYF.

The chain has TRBV7-2 and TRBJ1-4, with D possibly being TRBD1 (6 bases). The CDR3 sequence is 14 residues long. Deletions cut 3 bases from V and 2 bases from J, with 7 bases between. The V gene's germline CDR1 is SGHTA and CDR2 FQGNSA. CDR3 protein: CASSFGQTNEKLFF. In DNA form, the CDR3 reads TGTGCCAGCAGCTTTGGACAGACTAATGAAAAACTGTTTTTT.